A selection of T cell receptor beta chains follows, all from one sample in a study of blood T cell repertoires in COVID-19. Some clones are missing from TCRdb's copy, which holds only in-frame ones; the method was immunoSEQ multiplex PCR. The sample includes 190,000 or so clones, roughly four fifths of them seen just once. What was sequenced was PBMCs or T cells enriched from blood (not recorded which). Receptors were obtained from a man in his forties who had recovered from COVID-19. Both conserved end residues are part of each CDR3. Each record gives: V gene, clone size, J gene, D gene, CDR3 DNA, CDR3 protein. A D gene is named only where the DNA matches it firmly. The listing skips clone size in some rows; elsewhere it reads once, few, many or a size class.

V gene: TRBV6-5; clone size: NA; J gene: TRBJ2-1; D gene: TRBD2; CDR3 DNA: TGTGCCAGCAGTTCACGTCCCCTAGCGGTTTACAATGAGCAGTTCTTC; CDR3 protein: CASSSRPLAVYNEQFF
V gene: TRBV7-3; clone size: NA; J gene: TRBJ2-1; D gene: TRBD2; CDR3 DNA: TGTGCCAGCAGCTTATCCCGGACTAGCGGCTACAATGAGCAGTTCTTC; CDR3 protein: CASSLSRTSGYNEQFF
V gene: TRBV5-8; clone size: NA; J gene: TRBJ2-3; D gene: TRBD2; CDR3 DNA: TGTGCCAGCAAGGCAAGCGGGGGGGTTTTAAGCACAGATACGCAGTATTTT; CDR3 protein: CASKASGGVLSTDTQYF
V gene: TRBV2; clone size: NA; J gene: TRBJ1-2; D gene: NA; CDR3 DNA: TGTGCCAGCAGTGAAGCGCGTAGGGGAAAGGGAGGCTACACCTTC; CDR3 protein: CASSEARRGKGGYTF
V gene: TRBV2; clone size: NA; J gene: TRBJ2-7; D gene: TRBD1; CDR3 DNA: TGTGCCAGCCGGGACAGGGAGGGATACGAGCAGTACTTC; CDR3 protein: CASRDREGYEQYF
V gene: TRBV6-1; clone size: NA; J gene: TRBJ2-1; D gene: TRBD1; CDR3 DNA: TGTGCCAGCAGTGAATACCCTCAGGGGGTATACAATGAGCAGTTCTTC; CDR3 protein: CASSEYPQGVYNEQFF
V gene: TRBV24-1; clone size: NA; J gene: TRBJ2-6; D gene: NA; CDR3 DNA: TGTGCCACCAGTGATTTCCGCTCTGGGGCCAACGTCCTGACTTTC; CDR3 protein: CATSDFRSGANVLTF
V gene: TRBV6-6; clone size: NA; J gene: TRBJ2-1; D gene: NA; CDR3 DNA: TGTGCCAGCAGTTCAGGCTCCTACAATGAGCAGTTCTTC; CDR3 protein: CASSSGSYNEQFF
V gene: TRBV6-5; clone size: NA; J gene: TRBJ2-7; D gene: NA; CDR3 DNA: TGTGCCAGCATGCTACAGGGCCCCACCGGTTACGAGCAGTACTTC; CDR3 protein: CASMLQGPTGYEQYF
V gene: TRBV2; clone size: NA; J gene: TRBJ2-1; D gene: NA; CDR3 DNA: TGTGCCAGCGACTTAGAGACGAATGAGCAGTTCTTC; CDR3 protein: CASDLETNEQFF
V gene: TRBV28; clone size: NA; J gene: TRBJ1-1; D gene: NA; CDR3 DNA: TGTGCCAGCAGCCTCGCTCAGATCGAAGCTTTCTTT; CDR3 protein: CASSLAQIEAFF
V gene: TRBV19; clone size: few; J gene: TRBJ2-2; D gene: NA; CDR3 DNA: TGTGCCAGTAGTCAGGGCCTCTCTGGGGGGGAGCTGTTTTTT; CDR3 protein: CASSQGLSGGELFF
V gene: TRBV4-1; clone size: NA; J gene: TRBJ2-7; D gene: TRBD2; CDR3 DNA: TGCGCCAGCAGCCAAGGGACTAGCGGAGCCTACGAGCAGTACTTC; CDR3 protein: CASSQGTSGAYEQYF
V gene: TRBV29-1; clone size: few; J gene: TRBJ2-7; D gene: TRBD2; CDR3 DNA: TGCAGCGTTCGAACCGGGACTAGCGCCTACGAGCAGTACTTC; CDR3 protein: CSVRTGTSAYEQYF
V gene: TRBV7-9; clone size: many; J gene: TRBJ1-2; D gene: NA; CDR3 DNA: TGTGCCAGCAGCCGCCCCGGGGGAGACCGGCGGGACTATGGCTACACCTTC; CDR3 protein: CASSRPGGDRRDYGYTF
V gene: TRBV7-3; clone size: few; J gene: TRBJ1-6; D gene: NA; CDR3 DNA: TGTGCCAGCAGCTCCGGGTTGAATTCACCCCTCCACTTT; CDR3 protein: CASSSGLNSPLHF
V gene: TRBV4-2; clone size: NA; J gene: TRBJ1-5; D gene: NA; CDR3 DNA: TGTGCCAGCAGCCAAGAAGGGGTATTGGGTCAGCCCCAGCATTTT; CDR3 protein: CASSQEGVLGQPQHF
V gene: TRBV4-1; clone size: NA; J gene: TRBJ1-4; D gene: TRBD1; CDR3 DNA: TGCGCCAGCAGCCAAGGACAGGGGGCGATCCTTGCAACTAATGAAAAACTGTTTTTT; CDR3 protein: CASSQGQGAILATNEKLFF